This T cell receptor (beta chain) was found in a study of T-cell memory formation after mild COVID-19. About the study: For the most part, TCR clusters were specific to one donor. Findings of the study overall: Cross-reactive memory apparently joined, as some responding clones appeared in pre-infection memory. Later expanders leaned CD4+, whereas day 15 to 85 contracting clones were balanced CD4/CD8.

Per the germline V gene, CDR1 is SGHRS and CDR2 is YFSETQ. The CDR3 covers 13 residues. The ends were cut back, 0 bases at V and 12 bases at J, with 12 bases in the middle. In this sample, this clonotype turned up a few times. Its antigen is currently unknown. Each CDR3 protein is one row after TCRdb ran MiXCR on the 5' RACE reads. The table shows hundreds of thousands of distinct CDR3 sequences, with roughly 15% occurring only once. Sequencing input: PBMCs or a T cell subset sorted from them (not recorded which). The TCR originated in a man aged 18-30 years who had mild COVID-19 (a few samples of this study predate the infection). Cell type and time point are not known. V is TRBV5-1 and J is TRBJ1-4, with D tentatively TRBD1 (5 bases). Here the CDR3 reads CASSLETAGELFF. CDR3 DNA: TGCGCCAGCAGCTTGGAAACAGCGGGGGAACTGTTTTTT.